A selection of T cell receptor beta chains follows, all from one sample in a study of cytomegalovirus exposure and HLA in healthy donors. TCRdb's copy holds only in-frame clones and misses some; the assay was immunoSEQ multiplex PCR. The sample shows 150,000 to 180,000 clones, around three quarters of them seen only once. Source material: PBMCs. The receptors originated from a woman aged 40 to 49 in good health and CMV-seronegative. Both conserved end residues are part of each CDR3. Each record gives: J gene, D gene, V gene, clone size, CDR3 protein, CDR3 DNA. D genes are given only for firm matches. Rows may omit the clone size; those that give it use once, few, many or a size class.

TRBJ1-2 | - | TRBV5-1 | - | CASSLQEGYTF | TGCGCCAGCAGCTTACAGGAGGGCTACACCTTC
TRBJ2-5 | - | TRBV30 | once | CAWSGTVQETQYF | TGTGCCTGGAGTGGAACAGTCCAAGAGACCCAGTACTTC
TRBJ1-1 | TRBD1 | TRBV5-1 | - | CASSPIQGYTEAFF | TGCGCCAGCAGCCCAATACAGGGGTACACTGAAGCTTTCTTT
TRBJ2-1 | - | TRBV7-6 | - | CASSLVRYNEQFF | TGTGCCAGCAGCTTAGTCAGGTACAATGAGCAGTTCTTC
TRBJ2-1 | - | TRBV7-9 | few | CASSLTGLEDEQFF | TGTGCCAGCAGCTTGACTGGCCTAGAGGATGAGCAGTTCTTC
TRBJ1-2 | TRBD1 | TRBV7-9 | - | CASSSQGENTF | TGTGCCAGCAGCTCACAGGGGGAGAACACCTTC
TRBJ1-2 | - | TRBV28 | - | CASSFADSSFNYGYTF | TGTGCCAGCAGTTTTGCGGACAGCTCTTTTAACTATGGCTACACCTTC
TRBJ1-1 | - | TRBV5-1 | - | CASSLGQANTEAFF | TGCGCCAGCAGCTTGGGACAGGCGAACACTGAAGCTTTCTTT
TRBJ1-1 | - | TRBV5-1 | - | CASSLDAWGWRDGALIREAFF | TGCGCCAGCAGCTTGGACGCTTGGGGCTGGAGGGACGGGGCACTGATACGGGAAGCTTTCTTT
TRBJ1-3 | - | TRBV11-3 | - | CASSFPQGSNTIYF | TGTGCCAGCAGCTTCCCCCAGGGTTCGAACACCATATATTTT
TRBJ1-6 | - | TRBV30 | - | CAWSAQPGGPLHF | TGTGCCTGGAGTGCACAGCCGGGGGGGCCCCTCCACTTT
TRBJ2-3 | TRBD2 | TRBV28 | - | CASSPVLLREARDTQYF | TGTGCCAGCAGTCCCGTTTTGCTGCGGGAGGCCAGAGATACGCAGTATTTT
TRBJ1-2 | TRBD1 | TRBV7-6 | - | CASSLGQGFNYGYTF | TGTGCCAGCAGCTTGGGACAGGGCTTCAACTATGGCTACACCTTC
TRBJ1-5 | - | TRBV6-5 | - | CASRKITGNQPQHF | TGTGCCAGCCGAAAAATAACAGGGAATCAGCCCCAGCATTTT
TRBJ2-2 | TRBD2 | TRBV6-5 | - | CASSYSAGAGELFF | TGTGCCAGCAGTTACTCGGCGGGAGCCGGGGAGCTGTTTTTT
TRBJ2-7 | - | TRBV7-9 | few | CASRGDSSYEQYF | TGTGCCAGCAGGGGCGACAGCTCCTACGAGCAGTACTTC
TRBJ2-1 | TRBD2 | TRBV25-1 | - | CASSGAGGPNEQFF | TGTGCCAGCAGTGGGGCGGGAGGGCCCAATGAGCAGTTCTTC
TRBJ2-5 | TRBD2 | TRBV13 | - | CASSLSLRERETQYF | TGTGCCAGCAGCTTGAGTTTGCGGGAGAGGGAGACCCAGTACTTC
TRBJ2-5 | TRBD1 | TRBV5-4 | - | CASSFTRQGTETQYF | TGTGCCAGCAGCTTCACGAGACAGGGGACAGAGACCCAGTACTTC
TRBJ1-3 | - | TRBV5-1 | - | CASSLGGDSGNTIYF | TGCGCCAGCAGCCTCGGGGGAGACTCTGGAAACACCATATATTTT
TRBJ2-7 | TRBD1 | TRBV6-1 | - | CASTNWGQTYEQYF | TGTGCCAGCACCAACTGGGGACAGACCTACGAGCAGTACTTC
TRBJ1-1 | - | TRBV6-9 | - | CASRTGNTEAFF | TGTGCCAGCAGGACGGGGAACACTGAAGCTTTCTTT
TRBJ1-4 | - | TRBV2 | - | CASIGFRANEKLFF | TGTGCCAGCATTGGTTTTCGGGCTAATGAAAAACTGTTTTTT
TRBJ1-6 | - | TRBV10-3 | once | CAISETLTRQGGNNSPLHF | TGTGCCATCAGTGAGACCTTAACCCGGCAGGGTGGGAATAATTCACCCCTCCACTTT
TRBJ2-3 | - | TRBV11-3 | - | CASSLRALGTDTQYF | TGTGCCAGCAGCCTGAGGGCCTTGGGCACAGATACGCAGTATTTT
TRBJ1-3 | - | TRBV5-6 | - | CASSTTGGNTIYF | TGTGCCAGCAGCACCACAGGAGGAAACACCATATATTTT
TRBJ1-2 | - | TRBV13 | - | CASSSRGYGYTF | TGTGCCAGCAGCTCGCGGGGGTATGGCTACACCTTC
TRBJ1-1 | - | TRBV7-8 | - | CASSLDGDTEAFF | TGTGCCAGCAGCTTAGACGGGGACACTGAAGCTTTCTTT
TRBJ2-2 | TRBD1 | TRBV5-1 | - | CASRPAGTGASGELFF | TGCGCCAGCAGACCAGCCGGGACAGGGGCTTCCGGGGAGCTGTTTTTT
TRBJ2-7 | TRBD2 | TRBV2 | - | CASRLAGGLSYEQYF | TGTGCCAGCAGACTAGCGGGGGGACTGTCCTACGAGCAGTACTTC
TRBJ2-7 | TRBD1 | TRBV5-1 | - | CASSLAQGASYEQYF | TGCGCCAGCAGCTTGGCCCAGGGGGCGTCCTACGAGCAGTACTTC
TRBJ1-2 | - | TRBV11-2 | - | CASSPEQGYYGYTF | TGTGCCAGCAGTCCAGAACAGGGATACTATGGCTACACCTTC
TRBJ1-4 | TRBD1 | TRBV23-1 | - | CASRPMVRGQPSPYNEKLFF | TGCGCCAGCAGACCAATGGTTCGGGGACAGCCTTCGCCCTATAATGAAAAACTGTTTTTT
TRBJ1-2 | - | TRBV2 | - | CASSGGGDPYGYTF | TGTGCCAGCAGCGGCGGGGGGGACCCCTATGGCTACACCTTC
TRBJ1-5 | - | TRBV7-6 | - | CASSLRLGDSNQPQHF | TGTGCCAGCAGCTTAAGGTTAGGGGATAGCAATCAGCCCCAGCATTTT
TRBJ1-5 | - | TRBV28 | - | CASRLTGQPQHF | TGTGCCAGCAGACTGACGGGGCAGCCCCAGCATTTT
TRBJ2-2 | - | TRBV2 | - | CASRSRGTGELFF | TGTGCCAGCAGGAGCAGGGGAACCGGGGAGCTGTTTTTT
TRBJ1-6 | TRBD1 | TRBV9 | - | CASSVAGGTGDNSPLHF | TGTGCCAGCAGCGTAGCGGGGGGGACAGGGGATAATTCACCCCTCCACTTT
TRBJ2-2 | - | TRBV6-1 | - | CASAAARYGGELFF | TGTGCCAGCGCAGCGGCTCGTTATGGCGGGGAGCTGTTTTTT
TRBJ1-1 | - | TRBV10-1 | - | CASSPTGRPEAFF | TGCGCCAGCAGTCCGACAGGCCGCCCTGAAGCTTTCTTT
TRBJ2-1 | TRBD1 | TRBV5-1 | - | CASSLGGTGSYNEQFF | TGCGCCAGCAGCTTGGGGGGGACAGGGAGCTACAATGAGCAGTTCTTC
TRBJ1-4 | - | TRBV6-1 | - | CASSAAGGKTNEKLFF | TGTGCCAGCAGTGCCGCGGGAGGGAAAACTAATGAAAAACTGTTTTTT
TRBJ1-1 | - | TRBV9 | - | CASSVGLRGGNTEAFF | TGTGCCAGCAGCGTAGGATTGAGAGGGGGGAACACTGAAGCTTTCTTT
TRBJ2-7 | TRBD1 | TRBV28 | few | CASSLFGQGARNEQYF | TGTGCCAGCAGTTTATTTGGGCAGGGGGCGAGGAACGAGCAGTACTTC
TRBJ1-2 | TRBD1 | TRBV19 | - | CASSFRDRAGGYTF | TGTGCCAGTAGTTTCCGGGACAGGGCCGGAGGCTACACCTTC
TRBJ1-2 | - | TRBV6-1 | - | CATSREVSYGYTF | TGTGCCACCTCGAGGGAAGTGAGCTATGGCTACACCTTC
TRBJ2-1 | TRBD2 | TRBV29-1 | - | CSAQTSGRAGAYNEQFF | TGCAGCGCCCAGACTAGCGGGAGGGCCGGCGCCTACAATGAGCAGTTCTTC
TRBJ1-1 | - | TRBV29-1 | - | CSGGNTEAFF | TGCAGCGGCGGGAACACTGAAGCTTTCTTT
TRBJ1-1 | - | TRBV2 | - | CASSLDRTNTEAFF | TGTGCCAGCAGTCTAGACAGGACGAACACTGAAGCTTTCTTT
TRBJ1-3 | - | TRBV6-5 | - | CASSPLGGAGNTIYF | TGTGCCAGCAGCCCCCTCGGAGGGGCTGGAAACACCATATATTTT
TRBJ2-7 | TRBD1 | TRBV30 | - | CAWSVLGTGSHEQYF | TGTGCCTGGAGTGTACTCGGGACAGGGTCCCACGAGCAGTACTTC
TRBJ2-7 | TRBD2 | TRBV7-9 | - | CASSPRELAGFYEQYF | TGTGCCAGCAGCCCTCGGGAGCTAGCGGGGTTCTACGAGCAGTACTTC
TRBJ2-7 | TRBD1 | TRBV27 | - | CASSSDRGRSGAYEQYF | TGTGCCAGCAGTTCCGACAGGGGGCGTAGCGGGGCCTACGAGCAGTACTTC
TRBJ1-4 | - | TRBV13 | - | CASSQGRDYRREKLFF | TGTGCCAGCAGCCAGGGCCGGGACTATAGGCGGGAAAAACTGTTTTTT
TRBJ2-7 | TRBD2 | TRBV27 | - | CASRGGLAGAREQYF | TGTGCCAGCAGGGGGGGACTAGCGGGAGCTCGGGAGCAGTACTTC
TRBJ1-2 | - | TRBV2 | - | CASRHPPDGGRKYGYTF | TGTGCCAGCAGACACCCACCCGACGGGGGAAGGAAATATGGCTACACCTTC
TRBJ2-3 | TRBD1 | TRBV9 | - | CASSSRQGIKRTDTQYF | TGTGCCAGCAGCTCACGACAGGGGATAAAACGCACAGATACGCAGTATTTT
TRBJ1-2 | - | TRBV6-5 | - | CASSYTRQPPNYGYTF | TGTGCCAGCAGTTACACCCGACAGCCTCCCAACTATGGCTACACCTTC
TRBJ1-3 | - | TRBV4-1 | - | CASSQAAGALSGNTIYF | TGCGCCAGCAGCCAAGCAGCGGGGGCTTTGAGTGGAAACACCATATATTTT
TRBJ2-7 | TRBD1 | TRBV18 | - | CASSPGQGRSYEQYF | TGTGCCAGCTCTCCTGGACAGGGACGCTCCTACGAGCAGTACTTC